The next 2 T cell receptor beta chains were all read from a single sample in a study of patients and donors after allogeneic stem cell transplantation (dated by TCRdb to 2020 to 2021). Library prep was done by RT-PCR. This sample was sequenced with a NextSeq 550. TCRdb ran its own pipeline on the public reads, namely fastp trimming at Q25 and MiXCR clone calling, and kept in-frame beta chains. Identical CDR3 protein sequences are pooled into one entry, listed with their most common genes and DNA. The sample table holds roughly 880,000 distinct CDR3 sequences, of which roughly 17% were seen once. Of the sample, under 6.5% falls within the top ten clones. The material sequenced was blood, either unsorted or a sorted T cell fraction (not recorded which). The receptors were gathered from a human donor who was either an allogeneic HSCT recipient or a stem cell or donor lymphocyte infusion donor (not recorded which). It is not recorded whose cells these are; they may come from a transplant donor.

In its sample, this clonotype was seen a few times. The chain is built from TRBV12-3 or TRBV12-4 and TRBJ2-1, with D perhaps TRBD2 (7 bases). The CDR3 is 12 residues long. V lost 7 bases and J lost 6, with 10 bases in between. CDR3 sequence: CASIRGGNEQFF. In nucleotides, the CDR3 is TGTGCCAGCATAAGGGGGGGCAATGAGCAGTTCTTC.

In nucleotides, the CDR3 is TGTGCCAGCAGCCGCGATGGTTCTGGTGAAAATACGCAGTATTTT. It specifies CASSRDGSGENTQYF. The chain has TRBV5-4 and TRBJ2-3; D is undetermined. Germline values: CDR1 SGHNT, CDR2 YYREEE (reference sequence). The CDR3 contains 15 residues. Deletions cut 4 bases from V and 7 bases from J, with 19 bases between. The variable domain in full, completed from reference TRBV5-4 and TRBJ2-3, reads ETGVTQSPTHLIKTRGQQVTLRCSSQSGHNTVSWYQQALGQGPQFIFQYYREEENGRGNFPPRFSGLQFPNYSSELNVNALELDDSALYLCASSRDGSGENTQYFGPGTRLTVL.